A single sample gave rise to the 9 T cell receptor beta chains below, sequenced in a study of cytomegalovirus exposure and HLA in healthy donors. PCR primers comprised 60 Vbeta and 13 Jbeta primers. The protocol was immunoSEQ multiplex PCR, while the TCRdb copy is restricted to in-frame clones and leaves out a portion. Among some 170,000 clones, approximately 72% were seen once, and the ten largest hold less than 2.5%. The sequencing input was PBMCs. These receptor sequences come from a human donor in good health.

The chain recombines TRBV19 with TRBJ2-3; 8 bases agree with TRBD1. The CDR3 loop spans 17 amino acids. CDR1 is LNHDA, CDR2 SQIVND, per germline (reference sequence). V was clipped by 4 bases and J by 0 bases; unmatched bases: 9. Here the CDR3 reads CASSRDRTGLSTDTQYF. As DNA, the CDR3 is TGTGCCAGTAGTAGGGACAGGACGGGACTTAGCACAGATACGCAGTATTTT.

CDR3 DNA: TGTGCCACCAGCAGAGATCCCGGGACTAGCGGGTTCACAGATACGCAGTATTTT. Translated, it gives CATSRDPGTSGFTDTQYF. The chain links TRBV15 to TRBJ2-3; 12 bases are a match to TRBD2. Germline loops: CDR1 LNHNV, CDR2 YYDKDF (reference sequence). This CDR3 has 18 residues. V trimming: 0 bases; J trimming: 2 bases; junction bases outside the gene matches: 6.

This chain links TRBV4-3 with TRBJ1-2; D perhaps matches TRBD1 (6 bases). Trimming took 1 base from V and 4 from J, leaving 19 bases between them. The CDR3 runs 17 residues. The germline gives CDR1 LGHNA, CDR2 YSLEER. CDR3 bases: TGCGCCAGCAGCCAAGCCGTGGGCGGGGGCATTCCCTATGGCTACACCTTC. Its translation: CASSQAVGGGIPYGYTF.

The CDR3 bases are TGTGCCAGCAGCGGTTCCCAGACAGGGTTGTTCTTC. Amino acids: CASSGSQTGLFF. The chain couples TRBV9 to TRBJ2-1; TRBD1 matches at 7 bases. CDR3 length equals 12 residues. Trimming took 3 bases from V and 15 from J; bases not matched to a gene: 9. Per the germline V gene, CDR1 is SGDLS and CDR2 is YYNGEE.

This chain joins TRBV6-1 and TRBJ1-1; D gene uncertain. The germline V gene has CDR1 MNHNS and CDR2 SASEGT. CDR3 length equals 13 residues. Trimming left V 0 bases short and J 6 bases short, with 8 bases between. The CDR3 reads CASSEARLSEAFF. The CDR3 DNA sequence: TGTGCCAGCAGTGAAGCGCGACTTTCTGAAGCTTTCTTT.

A few counts support this clone. The gene calls are TRBV5-1 and TRBJ1-1; 8 bases are shared with TRBD1. J lost 4 bases, V lost 3 bases, and 8 bases had no gene match. The CDR3 has 15 amino acids. Germline V gives CDR1 SGHRS, CDR2 YFSETQ. CDR3 DNA sequence: TGCGCCAGCAGCTGGAACCAAGGGACAGGCACTGAAGCTTTCTTT. Translating gives CASSWNQGTGTEAFF.

The rearrangement links TRBV19 to TRBJ2-5, with 8 nucleotides matching TRBD2. Germline V gene sequence: CDR1 LNHDA, CDR2 SQIVND (reference sequence). The V gene end was trimmed by 4 bases and the J gene end by 3 bases; junction bases not matched to a gene: 7. The CDR3 spans 15 residues. The CDR3, as DNA: TGTGCCAGTAGTACCCCAGCGGGGGAAGAAGAGACCCAGTACTTC. Protein sequence: CASSTPAGEEETQYF.

J is TRBJ1-4 and V is TRBV5-1; TRBD1 agrees at 8 bases. The CDR3 consists of 14 residues. Germline V lookup: CDR1 SGHRS, CDR2 YFSETQ. V lost 4 bases to trimming and J lost 6 bases; unmatched junction nucleotides: 5. CDR3 sequence reads: CASSPSGGYEKLFF. CDR3 bases: TGCGCCAGCAGCCCATCAGGGGGCTATGAAAAACTGTTTTTT. The variable domain in full, with the rest retrieved from reference TRBV5-1 and TRBJ1-4, is KAGVTQTPRYLIKTRGQQVTLSCSPISGHRSVSWYQQTPGQGLQFLFEYFSETQRNKGNFPGRFSGRQFSNSRSEMNVSTLELGDSALYLCASSPSGGYEKLFFGSGTQLSVL.

J is TRBJ1-5 and V is TRBV4-3, with unresolved D. The V end was cut by 3 bases, the J end by 8 bases, with 20 bases between. Germline CDR1 LGHNA, CDR2 YSLEER. The CDR3 is 16 residues long. The DNA for the CDR3 is TGCGCCAGCAGCCAGACGGTCGGAAGTTTAGGAGAGCCCCAGCATTTT. Translation gives CASSQTVGSLGEPQHF.